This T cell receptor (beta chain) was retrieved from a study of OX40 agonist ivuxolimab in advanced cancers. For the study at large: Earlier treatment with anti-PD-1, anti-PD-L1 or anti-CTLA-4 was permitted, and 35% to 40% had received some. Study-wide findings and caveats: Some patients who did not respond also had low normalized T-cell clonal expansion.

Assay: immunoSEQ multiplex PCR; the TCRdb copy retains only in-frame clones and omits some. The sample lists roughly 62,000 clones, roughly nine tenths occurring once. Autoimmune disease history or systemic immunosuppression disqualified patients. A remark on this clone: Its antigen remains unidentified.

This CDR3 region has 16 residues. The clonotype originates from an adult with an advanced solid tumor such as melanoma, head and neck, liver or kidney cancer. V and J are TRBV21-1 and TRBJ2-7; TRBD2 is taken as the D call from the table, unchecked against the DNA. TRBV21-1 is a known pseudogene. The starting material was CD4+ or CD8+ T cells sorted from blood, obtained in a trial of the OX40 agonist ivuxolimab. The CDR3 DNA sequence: TGTGCCAGCAGTCTTCTGGGGAGGGAGATCACCTACGAGCAGTACTTC. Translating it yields CASSLLGREITYEQYF.